Listed below are T cell receptor beta chains from one sample, sequenced in a study of breast tumors, draining lymph nodes, adjacent tissues. TCRdb re-analysed the multiplex PCR reads in MiXCR, keeping a single row per CDR3 protein. Among under 20,000 distinct CDR3 sequences, 43% were seen once, and the ten largest hold approximately 20%. The source material was breast tumor tissue. The receptors shown here come from a female donor with breast cancer. Some clones in this sample may be carry-over from other donors' samples. The CDR3 runs from the conserved cysteine through the conserved F or W. Fields, in order: D gene, clone size, V gene, CDR3 length, J gene, CDR3 DNA, CDR3 protein. D genes are given only for firm matches. Clone size appears in some rows only: once, few, many, or a class for an expanded clone.

.	.	TRBV7-9	15	TRBJ2-7	TGTGCCAGCAGCTCAGGGGGGCAGAAGGCCTCCGGGATGTACTTC	CASSSGGQKASGMYF
TRBD1	many	TRBV6-1	17	TRBJ2-7	TGTGCCAGCAGCCCCGGGACAGGGGACCTCAGCTCCTACGAGCAGTACTTC	CASSPGTGDLSSYEQYF
TRBD2	many	TRBV6-5	16	TRBJ2-3	TGTGCCAGCAGTCAGGGACTAGCGGGAGGGCCCGATACGCAGTATTTT	CASSQGLAGGPDTQYF
.	medium-sized	TRBV19	13	TRBJ1-5	TGTGCCAGTAGTTCTCCCGACAGAACGCCCCAGCATTTT	CASSSPDRTPQHF
TRBD1	.	TRBV7-8	21	TRBJ1-1	TGTGCCAGCAGCTTAAGACCGTTACCGGGACAGGGGGCGCGGGCGAGAACTGAAGCTTTCTTT	CASSLRPLPGQGARARTEAFF
TRBD1	.	TRBV7-8	14	TRBJ1-5	TGTGCCAGCAGCCGTGGGACAGTTAATCAGCCCCAGCATTTT	CASSRGTVNQPQHF
.	.	TRBV27	13	TRBJ2-1	TGTGCCAGCAGTTTAAACCTTTACAATGAGCAGTTCTTC	CASSLNLYNEQFF
TRBD2	once	TRBV24-1	15	TRBJ2-1	TGTGCTACCAGTGTCGGGACTAGCGATGTTGGGGAGCAGTTCTTC	CATSVGTSDVGEQFF
.	many	TRBV19	13	TRBJ2-3	TGTGCCAGTACTGGGCGGAGCACAGATACGCAGTATTTT	CASTGRSTDTQYF
TRBD1	medium-sized	TRBV20-1	16	TRBJ2-1	TGCAGTGCTAGAGATCGGAGACAGGGATTCTACAATGAGCAGTTCTTC	CSARDRRQGFYNEQFF
.	many	TRBV6-1	14	TRBJ2-6	TGTGCCAGCAGTGAAGCGGGAGGGGCCAACGTCCTGACTTTC	CASSEAGGANVLTF
.	.	TRBV7-2	15	TRBJ2-1	TGTGCCAGCAGCTTTCTACAGGGAGAAGCTAATGAGCAGTTCTTC	CASSFLQGEANEQFF
TRBD2	.	TRBV2	14	TRBJ2-1	TGTGCCAGCAGTGAGTCCCTAGCGGGCAATGAGCAGTTCTTC	CASSESLAGNEQFF
TRBD2	.	TRBV12-3/TRBV12-4	16	TRBJ2-3	TGTGCCAGCACCGAAGGAGGCGGGAGGGCCCCAGATACGCAGTATTTT	CASTEGGGRAPDTQYF
.	.	TRBV6-2/TRBV6-3	18	TRBJ1-2	TGTGCCAGCAGTTACGCCCCCCGGGGGGGGAACAGTAACTATGGCTACACCTTC	CASSYAPRGGNSNYGYTF
.	medium-sized	TRBV2	13	TRBJ2-1	TGTGCCAGCAGTGAGCTGTTCGACAATGAGCAGTTCTTC	CASSELFDNEQFF
.	.	TRBV5-1	14	TRBJ1-2	TGCGCCAGCTCCCTGGGGGGAGAAGCACTCGGCCGCACCTTC	CASSLGGEALGRTF
.	many	TRBV5-6	16	TRBJ2-7	TGTGCCAGCAGCTTGGCGGGGTTTAGCGATTCCTACGAGCAGTACTTC	CASSLAGFSDSYEQYF
.	.	TRBV12-3/TRBV12-4	12	TRBJ2-7	TGTGCCAGTAGTTCCGATACCTACGAGCAGTACTTC	CASSSDTYEQYF
.	many	TRBV7-9	17	TRBJ2-1	TGTGCCAGCAGCTGGAGGCTGGTCGGGAGCTCCTACAATGAGCAGTTCTTC	CASSWRLVGSSYNEQFF
.	.	TRBV20-1	17	TRBJ2-1	TGCAGTGCTAGAGATATAGGGCACCCCACCGAAGACAATGAGCAGTTCTTC	CSARDIGHPTEDNEQFF
TRBD2	.	TRBV9	17	TRBJ2-3	TGTGCCAGCAGCGTAAGTCTAGCGGGAGCGGGGGCAGATACGCAGTATTTT	CASSVSLAGAGADTQYF
TRBD1	many	TRBV2	13	TRBJ1-2	TGTGCCAGCAGCGGACAGGCTGCGAATGGCTACACCTTC	CASSGQAANGYTF
.	many	TRBV20-1	12	TRBJ2-5	TGCAGTGCTAGATCTAGCCGGGAGACCCAGTACTTC	CSARSSRETQYF
TRBD1	.	TRBV24-1	14	TRBJ1-2	TGTGCCACCAGTGGTATCGGGACAGGGGAAGGCCACACCTTC	CATSGIGTGEGHTF
.	many	TRBV27	17	TRBJ2-1	TGTGCCAGCAGTACTGGAGCGGGCCCTAGCTCCTACAATGAGCAGTTCTTC	CASSTGAGPSSYNEQFF
TRBD2	.	TRBV5-1	15	TRBJ2-7	TGCGCCAGCAGCTTGGTCGGGAGGCTCTCCTACGAGCAGTACTTC	CASSLVGRLSYEQYF
TRBD2	many	TRBV12-3/TRBV12-4	13	TRBJ2-1	TGTGCCAGCAGAAGCGGGACTTACAATGAGCAGTTCTTC	CASRSGTYNEQFF
TRBD2	.	TRBV19	14	TRBJ2-3	TGTGCCTGGAGCCCTAGCGGGAGGGCCGATACGCAGTATTTT	CAWSPSGRADTQYF
TRBD1	many	TRBV9	16	TRBJ2-7	TGTGCCAGCAGCCACACCCGACAGGGGGCGTTCTACGAGCAGTACTTC	CASSHTRQGAFYEQYF
.	many	TRBV28	14	TRBJ2-7	TGTGCCAGCAGCCTGATTGGAGGGTCCTACGAGCAGTACTTC	CASSLIGGSYEQYF
.	many	TRBV20-1	11	TRBJ2-1	TGCTCAGGAGGGGGGAACAATGAGCAGTTCTTC	CSGGGNNEQFF
TRBD1	.	TRBV29-1	14	TRBJ2-3	TGCAGCGTTGAGGACGACAGGGCCCCAGATACGCAGTATTTT	CSVEDDRAPDTQYF
.	medium-sized	TRBV6-5	12	TRBJ2-2	TGTGCCAGCATGGAGGGGCCGGGGGAGCTGTTTTTT	CASMEGPGELFF
.	medium-sized	TRBV6-6	12	TRBJ2-1	TGTGCCAGCACCACCAACCCCCATGAGCAGTTCTTC	CASTTNPHEQFF
TRBD1	many	TRBV5-8	15	TRBJ1-3	TGTGCCAGCAGCCTAGGGACAGGGAGTGGAAACACCATATATTTT	CASSLGTGSGNTIYF
.	few	TRBV9	16	TRBJ2-1	TGTGCCAGCAGCGTAGACCCTAGCCCCGTTGGTCCAGAGCAGTTCTTC	CASSVDPSPVGPEQFF
TRBD2	many	TRBV19	16	TRBJ2-5	TGTGCCAGTGGAACCGGGACTAGCGGGAGGATGGAGACCCAGTACTTC	CASGTGTSGRMETQYF
.	many	TRBV7-9	12	TRBJ2-5	TGTGCCAGCAGCTTTGGCGTGGAGACCCAGTACTTC	CASSFGVETQYF
.	.	TRBV9	13	TRBJ2-7	TGTGCCAGCAGCTTGACTGGGGCCCGCGAGCAGTACTTC	CASSLTGAREQYF
TRBD2	.	TRBV7-9	16	TRBJ2-7	TGTGCCAGCAGCTTAGGACTAGCGGGAGGTTCCTACGAGCAGTACTTC	CASSLGLAGGSYEQYF
.	.	TRBV24-1	13	TRBJ1-2	TGTGCCACCAGTGATAGGTGGGGCTATGGCTACACCTTC	CATSDRWGYGYTF
.	.	TRBV20-1	14	TRBJ1-2	TGCAGTGCTAGAGGTACCGGACATAACTCTGGCTACACCTTC	CSARGTGHNSGYTF
TRBD2	.	TRBV20-1	15	TRBJ2-1	TGCAGTGCTAGAGATGGGGGACTAGGTCCCCATGAGCAGTTCTTC	CSARDGGLGPHEQFF
TRBD2	once	TRBV7-7	18	TRBJ2-2	TGTGCTAGCAGCTTAGGTCTAGCGGGAGGACCAGGCACCGGGGAGCTGTTTTTT	CASSLGLAGGPGTGELFF
TRBD2	once	TRBV12-3/TRBV12-4	16	TRBJ2-2	TGTGCCAGCAGTTTAAGACTGACTAGCGGGGCCGGGGAGCTGTTTTTT	CASSLRLTSGAGELFF
TRBD2	.	TRBV5-8	17	TRBJ2-1	TGTGCCAGCAGCTTAGCGGGAGGCCCAAGCTCCTACAATGAGCAGTTCTTC	CASSLAGGPSSYNEQFF
.	medium-sized	TRBV4-2	13	TRBJ1-2	TGTGCCAGCAGCCAAGACAGGGTGAATGGCTACACCTTC	CASSQDRVNGYTF
.	medium-sized	TRBV7-9	11	TRBJ2-7	TGTGCCAGCAGCGCCAGTCACGAGCAGTACTTC	CASSASHEQYF
TRBD2	many	TRBV2	13	TRBJ2-1	TGTGCCATAGCGGGAGTCTCCTACAATGAGCAGTTCTTC	CAIAGVSYNEQFF
TRBD1	medium-sized	TRBV5-1	13	TRBJ1-2	TGCGCCAGCAGCCCCCGGGACAGAGTCGGCTACACCTTC	CASSPRDRVGYTF
.	few	TRBV15	14	TRBJ1-1	TGTGCCACCAGCGACTATAACAGGGCTTCTGAAGCTTTCTTT	CATSDYNRASEAFF
TRBD1	.	TRBV6-1	15	TRBJ1-5	TGTGCCAGCAGTCCCCGGACAGGGTACTCTCAGCCCCAGCATTTT	CASSPRTGYSQPQHF
.	few	TRBV5-4	13	TRBJ2-7	TGTGCCAGCAGCTTGGAGAGAGGGTCCGAGCAGTACTTC	CASSLERGSEQYF
.	few	TRBV6-6	14	TRBJ1-2	TGTGCCAGCAGTTACGGGGCATCCCCTTATGGCTACACCTTC	CASSYGASPYGYTF